This entry lists 10 T cell receptor beta chains sequenced from one sample in a study of control samples from healthy donors and cancer patients. Profiled with immunoSEQ multiplex PCR; TCRdb holds only in-frame clones, not every one. Among some 120,000 clones listed, approximately 90% were seen once. The material sequenced was PBMCs. These receptors all stem from a woman between 45 and 60 years old with colorectal cancer.

The chain uses TRBV5-1 and TRBJ2-5; tentatively, D is TRBD1 or TRBD2 (5 bases each). V was cut by 3 bases and J by 3 bases, with 30 bases left in between. Germline V gives CDR1 SGHRS, CDR2 YFSETQ. The CDR3 runs 20 residues. This CDR3 is CASSSSPGPTSEGKKETQYF. In DNA form, the CDR3 reads TGCGCCAGCAGCTCGTCACCGGGCCCAACCTCAGAGGGGAAAAAAGAGACCCAGTACTTC.

This chain links TRBV2 with TRBJ1-5, with 10 nucleotides matching TRBD1. This CDR3 has 15 amino acids. Germline CDR1 is SNHLY and CDR2 is FYNNEI. J was trimmed by 2 bases and V by 6 bases; bases with no gene match: 4. In nucleotides, the CDR3 is TGTGCCAGCAGGAGGGACAGGGGTGGCAATCAGCCCCAGCATTTT. Translating it yields CASRRDRGGNQPQHF.

The chain has TRBV11-3 and TRBJ2-1; D is unclear. Per germline, CDR1 SGHNT and CDR2 YENEEA. The CDR3 is 15 residues long. The V and J ends lost 5 bases and 4 bases respectively, with 15 bases between them. In nucleotides, the CDR3 is TGTGCCAGCAGCCTGCACTCGACTGGTTACAATGAGCAGTTCTTC. Translation: CASSLHSTGYNEQFF.

This chain connects TRBV4-1 to TRBJ1-2; 9 positions agree with TRBD1. The CDR3 extends over 14 amino acids. Trimming at V came to 7 bases and at J to 1 base, leaving 4 bases not matched to a gene. Germline V gene data show CDR1 as MGHRA and CDR2 as YSYEKL. Here the CDR3 DNA reads TGCGCCAGCACTGTGGACAGGGGTAACTATGGCTACACCTTC. Encoded protein: CASTVDRGNYGYTF.

The chain recombines TRBV19 with TRBJ2-7; 15 positions match TRBD2. Germline CDR1 and CDR2: LNHDA and SQIVND (reference sequence). The CDR3 runs to 15 residues. The V gene end was trimmed by 3 bases and the J gene end by 7 bases; junction bases not matched to a gene: 4. The CDR3 bases are TGTGCCAGTAGTATCTGGACTAGCGGGAGGGTGGAGCAGTACTTC. Translated, it gives CASSIWTSGRVEQYF. Variable domain in full (rest from reference TRBV19 and TRBJ2-7): DGGITQSPKYLFRKEGQNVTLSCEQNLNHDAMYWYRQDPGQGLRLIYYSQIVNDFQKGDIAEGYSVSREKKESFPLTVTSAQKNPTAFYLCASSIWTSGRVEQYFGPGTRLTVT.

The V and J genes are TRBV15 and TRBJ2-3; the match to TRBD2 covers 9 bases. J was trimmed by 6 bases and V by 3 bases; bases with no gene match: 10. The CDR3 has 16 amino acids. The V gene's germline CDR1 is LNHNV and CDR2 YYDKDF (reference sequence). The CDR3 DNA follows: TGTGCCACCAGCAGGGGGGAAGCGGGAGGAGGGGATACGCAGTATTTT. Its protein product is CATSRGEAGGGDTQYF. Looking up the rest from reference TRBV15 and TRBJ2-3 gives the full variable domain: DAMVIQNPRYQVTQFGKPVTLSCSQTLNHNVMYWYQQKSSQAPKLLFHYYDKDFNNEADTPDNFQSRRPNTSFCFLDIRSPGLGDTAMYLCATSRGEAGGGDTQYFGPGTRLTVL.

The CDR3 nucleotides read TGTGCCAGCAGTTTAGGCAGGTACAATGAGCAGTTCTTC. This encodes CASSLGRYNEQFF. This chain connects TRBV27 to TRBJ2-1; D ambiguous. The CDR3 runs 13 residues. V lost 2 bases, J lost 4 bases, and 6 bases lay in between. Germline CDR1 is MNHEY and CDR2 is SMNVEV (reference sequence).

As regards this clone: Distinct nucleotide sequences in the sample also encode this CDR3. The chain employs TRBV5-1 and TRBJ1-1; D is uncertain. Deletions cut 0 bases from V and 0 bases from J, with 12 bases between. The germline CDR1 and CDR2 sequences are SGHRS and YFSETQ. The CDR3 loop spans 16 amino acids. The CDR3 DNA reads as TGCGCCAGCAGCTTGGAGGGCGGCAGGATGAACACTGAAGCTTTCTTT. This translates into CASSLEGGRMNTEAFF.

V usage is TRBV28 and J usage is TRBJ2-5, with D tentatively TRBD1 (6 bases). Germline V gene lookup returns CDR1 MDHEN and CDR2 SYDVKM. Trimming shortened V by 5 bases and J by 3 bases, and 7 bases separated the two germline ends. This CDR3 is 12 amino acids long. In DNA form, the CDR3 reads TGTGCCAGCAGTACAGGGAAAGAGACCCAGTACTTC. Encoded protein: CASSTGKETQYF. The full variable domain, with the rest looked up from reference TRBV28 and TRBJ2-5, is DVKVTQSSRYLVKRTGEKVFLECVQDMDHENMFWYRQDPGLGLRLIYFSYDVKMKEKGDIPEGYSVSREKKERFSLILESASTNQTSMYLCASSTGKETQYFGPGTRLLVL.

The chain combines TRBV10-2 with TRBJ1-2; TRBD1 is a possible D gene (6 bases). CDR3 length: 13 residues. Germline-derived CDR1 and CDR2 are WSHSY and SAAADI. V dropped 0 bases and J dropped 5 bases, with 7 bases sitting between them. CDR3 sequence (DNA): TGCGCCAGCAGTGAGTCGACAGGATATGGCTACACCTTC. It yields the protein CASSESTGYGYTF.